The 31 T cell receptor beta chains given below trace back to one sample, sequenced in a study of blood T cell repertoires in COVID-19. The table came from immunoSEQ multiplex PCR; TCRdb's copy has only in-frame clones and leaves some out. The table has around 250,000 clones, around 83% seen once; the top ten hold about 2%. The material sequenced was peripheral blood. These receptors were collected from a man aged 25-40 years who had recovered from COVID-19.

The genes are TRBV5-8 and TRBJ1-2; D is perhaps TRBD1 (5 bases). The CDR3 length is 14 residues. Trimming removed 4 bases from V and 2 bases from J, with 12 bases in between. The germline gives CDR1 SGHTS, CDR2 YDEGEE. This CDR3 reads CASSPWGGNYGYTF. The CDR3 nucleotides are TGTGCCAGCAGCCCCTGGGGGGGAAACTATGGCTACACCTTC.

The CDR3 spells CAISESSTDTQYF. Written as DNA, the CDR3 is TGTGCCATCAGTGAGTCGTCGACAGATACGCAGTATTTT. The V call is TRBV10-3, the J call TRBJ2-3; no firm D call. Trimming removed 0 bases at V and 3 bases at J, with 4 bases between. Germline V gives CDR1 ENHRY, CDR2 SYGVKD. The CDR3 sequence is 13 residues long.

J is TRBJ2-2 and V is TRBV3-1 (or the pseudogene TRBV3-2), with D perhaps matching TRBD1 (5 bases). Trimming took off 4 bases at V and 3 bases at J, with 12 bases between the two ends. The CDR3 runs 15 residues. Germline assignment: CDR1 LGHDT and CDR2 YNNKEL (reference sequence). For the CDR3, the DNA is TGTGCCAGCAGCCCCCCAGGGCAGGACACCGGGGAGCTGTTTTTT. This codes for CASSPPGQDTGELFF.

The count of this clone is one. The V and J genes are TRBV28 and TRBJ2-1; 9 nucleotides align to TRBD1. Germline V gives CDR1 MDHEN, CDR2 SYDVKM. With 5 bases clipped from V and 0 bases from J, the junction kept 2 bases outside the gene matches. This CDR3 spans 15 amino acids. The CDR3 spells CASSTTGGSYNEQFF. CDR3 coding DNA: TGTGCCAGCAGTACGACAGGGGGCTCCTACAATGAGCAGTTCTTC. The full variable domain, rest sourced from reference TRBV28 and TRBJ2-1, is DVKVTQSSRYLVKRTGEKVFLECVQDMDHENMFWYRQDPGLGLRLIYFSYDVKMKEKGDIPEGYSVSREKKERFSLILESASTNQTSMYLCASSTTGGSYNEQFFGPGTRLTVL.

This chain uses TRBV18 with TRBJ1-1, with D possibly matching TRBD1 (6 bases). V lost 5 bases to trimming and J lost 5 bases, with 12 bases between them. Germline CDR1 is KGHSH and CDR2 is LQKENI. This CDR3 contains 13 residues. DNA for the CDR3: TGTGCCAGCTCAGGGGGCGCAAGGACTGAAGCTTTCTTT. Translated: CASSGGARTEAFF.

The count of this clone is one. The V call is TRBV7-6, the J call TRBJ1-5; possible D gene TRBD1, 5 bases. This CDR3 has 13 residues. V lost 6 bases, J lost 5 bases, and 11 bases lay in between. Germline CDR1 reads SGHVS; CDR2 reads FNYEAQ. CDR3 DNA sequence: TGTGCCAGCAGGGAAACAGGAGATCAGCCCCAGCATTTT. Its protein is CASRETGDQPQHF.

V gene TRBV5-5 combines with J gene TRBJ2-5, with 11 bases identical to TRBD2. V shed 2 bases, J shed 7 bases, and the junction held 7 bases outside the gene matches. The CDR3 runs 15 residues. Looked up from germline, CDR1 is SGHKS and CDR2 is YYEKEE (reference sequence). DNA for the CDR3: TGTGCCAGCAGCTTAGCACTAGCGGGAGTTGGGACCCAGTACTTC. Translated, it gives CASSLALAGVGTQYF.

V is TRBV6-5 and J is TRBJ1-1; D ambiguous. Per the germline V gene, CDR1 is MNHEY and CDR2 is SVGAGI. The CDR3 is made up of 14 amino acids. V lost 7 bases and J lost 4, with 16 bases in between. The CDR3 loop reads CASKEVDRATEAFF. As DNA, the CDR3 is TGTGCCAGCAAGGAGGTGGACCGGGCCACTGAAGCTTTCTTT.

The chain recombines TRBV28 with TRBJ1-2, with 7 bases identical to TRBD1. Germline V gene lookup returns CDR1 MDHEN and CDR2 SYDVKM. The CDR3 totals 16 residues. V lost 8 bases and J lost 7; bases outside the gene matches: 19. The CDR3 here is CASLPYSGTERPGYTF. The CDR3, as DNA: TGTGCCAGCCTACCATACTCCGGGACAGAACGCCCTGGCTACACCTTC.

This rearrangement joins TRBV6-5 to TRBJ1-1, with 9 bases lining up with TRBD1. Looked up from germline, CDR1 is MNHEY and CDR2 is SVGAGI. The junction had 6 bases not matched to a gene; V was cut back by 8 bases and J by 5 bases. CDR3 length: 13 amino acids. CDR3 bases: TGTGCCAGCGGGGGGACAGGGCGGACTGAAGCTTTCTTT. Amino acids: CASGGTGRTEAFF.

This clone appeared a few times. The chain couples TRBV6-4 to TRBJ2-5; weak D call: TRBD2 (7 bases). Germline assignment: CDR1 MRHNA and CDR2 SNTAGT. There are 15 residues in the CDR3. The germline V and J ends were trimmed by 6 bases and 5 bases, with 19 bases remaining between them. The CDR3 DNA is TGTGCCAGCAGCCCCGAGGGGGGGCGATCGGAGACCCAGTACTTC. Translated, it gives CASSPEGGRSETQYF.

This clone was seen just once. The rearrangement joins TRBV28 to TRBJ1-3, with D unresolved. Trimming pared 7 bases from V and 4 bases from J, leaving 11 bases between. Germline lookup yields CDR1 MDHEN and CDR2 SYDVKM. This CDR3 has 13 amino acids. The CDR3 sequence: CASIRGDGNTIYF. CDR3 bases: TGTGCCAGCATACGGGGAGACGGAAACACCATATATTTT.

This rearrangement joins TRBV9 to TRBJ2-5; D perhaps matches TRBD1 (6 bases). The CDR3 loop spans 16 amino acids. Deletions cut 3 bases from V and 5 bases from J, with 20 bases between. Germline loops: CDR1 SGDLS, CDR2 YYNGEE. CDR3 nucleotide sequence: TGTGCCAGCAGCGCCGGGACACTACGAATAGGGGAGACCCAGTACTTC. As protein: CASSAGTLRIGETQYF.

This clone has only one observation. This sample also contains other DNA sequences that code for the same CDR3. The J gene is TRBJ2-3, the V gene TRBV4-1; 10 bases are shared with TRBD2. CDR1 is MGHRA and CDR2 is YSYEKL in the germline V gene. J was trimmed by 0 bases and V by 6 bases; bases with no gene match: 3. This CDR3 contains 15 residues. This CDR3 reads CASSPSGGSTDTQYF. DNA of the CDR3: TGCGCCAGCAGTCCTAGCGGGGGAAGCACAGATACGCAGTATTTT.

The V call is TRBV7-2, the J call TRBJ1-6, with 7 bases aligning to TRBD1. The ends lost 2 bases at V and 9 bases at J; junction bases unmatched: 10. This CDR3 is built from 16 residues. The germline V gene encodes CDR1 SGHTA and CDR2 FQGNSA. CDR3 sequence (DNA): TGTGCCAGCAGCTTACCCCTCCGACAGGGCGGTTCACCCCTCCACTTT. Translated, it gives CASSLPLRQGGSPLHF.

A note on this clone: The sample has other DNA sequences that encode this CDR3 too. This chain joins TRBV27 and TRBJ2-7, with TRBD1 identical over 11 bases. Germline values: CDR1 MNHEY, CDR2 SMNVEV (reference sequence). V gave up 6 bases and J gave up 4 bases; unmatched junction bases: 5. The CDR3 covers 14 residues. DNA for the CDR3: TGTGCCAGCAGCCCCGGGACAGGGGGATACGAGCAGTACTTC. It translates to CASSPGTGGYEQYF.

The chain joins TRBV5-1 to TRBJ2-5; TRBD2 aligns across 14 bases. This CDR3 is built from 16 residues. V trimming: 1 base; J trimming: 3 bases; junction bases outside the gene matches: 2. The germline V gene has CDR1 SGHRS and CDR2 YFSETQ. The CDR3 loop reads CASSLWGLAGEETQYF. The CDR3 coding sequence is TGCGCCAGCAGCTTGTGGGGACTAGCGGGAGAAGAGACCCAGTACTTC.

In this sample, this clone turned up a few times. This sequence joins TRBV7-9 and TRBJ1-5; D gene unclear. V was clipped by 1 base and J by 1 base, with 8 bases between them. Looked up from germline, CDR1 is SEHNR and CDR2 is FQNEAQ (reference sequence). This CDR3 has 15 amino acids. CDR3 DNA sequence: TGTGCCAGCAGCTTAGGGGTGGAGAGCAATCAGCCCCAGCATTTT. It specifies CASSLGVESNQPQHF.

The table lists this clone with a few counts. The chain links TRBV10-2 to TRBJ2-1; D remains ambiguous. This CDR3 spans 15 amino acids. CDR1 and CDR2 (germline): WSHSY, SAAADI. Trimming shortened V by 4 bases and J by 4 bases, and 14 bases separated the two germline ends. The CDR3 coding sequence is TGCGCCAGCAGTGGCACCGACTGGAATTACAATGAGCAGTTCTTC. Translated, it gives CASSGTDWNYNEQFF.

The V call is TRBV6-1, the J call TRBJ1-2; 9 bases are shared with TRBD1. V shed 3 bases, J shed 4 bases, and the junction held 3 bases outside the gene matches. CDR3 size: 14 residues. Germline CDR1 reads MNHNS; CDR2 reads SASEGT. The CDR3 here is CASSEGQGAYGYTF. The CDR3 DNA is TGTGCCAGCAGTGAGGGACAGGGAGCCTATGGCTACACCTTC.

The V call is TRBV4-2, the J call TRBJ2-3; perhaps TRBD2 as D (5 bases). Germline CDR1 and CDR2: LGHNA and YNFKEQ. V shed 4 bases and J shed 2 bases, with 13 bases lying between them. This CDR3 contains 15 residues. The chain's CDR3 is CASSRGLDVTDTQYF. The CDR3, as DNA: TGTGCCAGCAGCCGCGGACTGGACGTCACAGATACGCAGTATTTT.

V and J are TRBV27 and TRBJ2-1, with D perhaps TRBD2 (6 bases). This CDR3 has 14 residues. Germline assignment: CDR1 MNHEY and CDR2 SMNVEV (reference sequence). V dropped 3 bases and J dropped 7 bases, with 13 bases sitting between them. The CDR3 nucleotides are TGTGCCAGCAGTTTGAGTTCGGCGGGAAATGAGCAGTTCTTC. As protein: CASSLSSAGNEQFF.

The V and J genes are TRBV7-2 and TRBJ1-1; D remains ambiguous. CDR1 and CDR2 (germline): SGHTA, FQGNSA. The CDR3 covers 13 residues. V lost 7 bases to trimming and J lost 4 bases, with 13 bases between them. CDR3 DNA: TGTGCCAGCAACTCTGCCACGTTCACTGAAGCTTTCTTT. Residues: CASNSATFTEAFF.

CDR3 sequence reads: CASSYFGSGGTDTQYF. Here the CDR3 DNA reads TGTGCCAGCAGTTACTTTGGGTCGGGTGGCACAGATACGCAGTATTTT. V is TRBV6-6 and J is TRBJ2-3; D call uncertain. V gave up 1 base and J gave up 1 base, with 12 bases separating them. Germline V CDR1 and CDR2: MNHNY, SVGAGI (reference sequence). The CDR3 runs to 16 residues.

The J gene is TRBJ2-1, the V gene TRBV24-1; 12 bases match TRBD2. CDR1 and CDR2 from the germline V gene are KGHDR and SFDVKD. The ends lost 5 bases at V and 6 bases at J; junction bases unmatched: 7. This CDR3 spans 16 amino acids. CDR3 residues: CATSGGGTSGFNEQFF. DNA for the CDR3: TGTGCCACCAGTGGGGGAGGGACTAGCGGGTTCAATGAGCAGTTCTTC.

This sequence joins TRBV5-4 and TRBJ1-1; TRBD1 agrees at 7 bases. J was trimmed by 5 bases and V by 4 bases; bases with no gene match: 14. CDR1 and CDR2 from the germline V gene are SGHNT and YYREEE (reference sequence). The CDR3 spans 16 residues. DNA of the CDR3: TGTGCCAGCAGCAAAAAAGACAGGGCGGTTGGGACTGAAGCTTTCTTT. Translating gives CASSKKDRAVGTEAFF.

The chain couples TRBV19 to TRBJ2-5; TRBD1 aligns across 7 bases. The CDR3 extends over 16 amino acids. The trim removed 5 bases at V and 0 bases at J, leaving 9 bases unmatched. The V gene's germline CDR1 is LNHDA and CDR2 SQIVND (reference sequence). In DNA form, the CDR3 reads TGTGCCAGTAGTGTCCAGACAGGGTATTACCAAGAGACCCAGTACTTC. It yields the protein CASSVQTGYYQETQYF. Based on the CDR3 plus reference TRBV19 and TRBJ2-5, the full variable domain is DGGITQSPKYLFRKEGQNVTLSCEQNLNHDAMYWYRQDPGQGLRLIYYSQIVNDFQKGDIAEGYSVSREKKESFPLTVTSAQKNPTAFYLCASSVQTGYYQETQYFGPGTRLLVL.

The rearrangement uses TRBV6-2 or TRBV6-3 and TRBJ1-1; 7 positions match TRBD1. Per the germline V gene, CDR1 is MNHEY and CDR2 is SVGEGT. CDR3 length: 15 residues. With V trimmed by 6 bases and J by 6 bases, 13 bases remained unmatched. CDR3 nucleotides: TGTGCCAGCAGCCCATACAGGGGTGGAGCATCTGAAGCTTTCTTT. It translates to CASSPYRGGASEAFF.

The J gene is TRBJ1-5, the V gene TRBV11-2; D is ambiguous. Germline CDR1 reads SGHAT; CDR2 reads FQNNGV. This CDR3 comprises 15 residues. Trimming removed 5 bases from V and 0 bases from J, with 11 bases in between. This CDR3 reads CASSLGVNSNQPQHF. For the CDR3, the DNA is TGTGCCAGCAGCCTGGGAGTGAATAGCAATCAGCCCCAGCATTTT.

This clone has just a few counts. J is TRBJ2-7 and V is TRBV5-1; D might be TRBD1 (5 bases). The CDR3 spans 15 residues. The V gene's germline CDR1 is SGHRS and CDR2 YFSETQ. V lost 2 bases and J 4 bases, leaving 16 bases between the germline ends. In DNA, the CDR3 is TGCGCCAGCAGCTTTGACAGCGTGGGCTCTTACGAGCAGTACTTC. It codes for CASSFDSVGSYEQYF.

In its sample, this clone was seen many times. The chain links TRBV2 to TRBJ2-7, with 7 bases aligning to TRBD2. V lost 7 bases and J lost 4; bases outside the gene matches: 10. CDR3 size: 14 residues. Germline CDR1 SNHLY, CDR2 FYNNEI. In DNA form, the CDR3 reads TGTGCCAGCACCAGCTTCCTAGCGGTATACGAGCAGTACTTC. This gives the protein CASTSFLAVYEQYF.